One and the same sample provided the 7 T cell receptor beta chains below, sequenced in a study of beta chain features in type 1 diabetes. Expressed TCRB transcripts were sequenced after all isolated RNA was converted to cDNA. Only in-frame clones appear in the TCRdb table, and some are missing; sequencing was by immunoSEQ multiplex PCR. Here the sample spans roughly 240,000 clones, approximately 70% being singletons. Sequencing was done on a sample of naive CD4+ T cells from blood. The receptors were sampled from a man aged 25-45 years in good health.

The chain is built from TRBV30 and TRBJ2-7; TRBD2 is a possible D gene (7 bases). Looked up from germline, CDR1 is GTSNPN and CDR2 is SVGIG (reference sequence). Trimming left V 4 bases short and J 3 bases short, with 10 bases between. There are 12 residues in the CDR3. CDR3 bases: TGTGCCTGGACTAGGGGGGGCTACGAGCAGTACTTC. It translates to CAWTRGGYEQYF. Full variable domain (missing parts from reference TRBV30 and TRBJ2-7): SQTIHQWPATLVQPVGSPLSLECTVEGTSNPNLYWYRQAAGRGLQLLFYSVGIGQISSEVPQNLSASRPQDRQFILSSKKLLLSDSGFYLCAWTRGGYEQYFGPGTRLTVT.

V is TRBV30 and J is TRBJ2-5; D is unclear. The germline CDR1 and CDR2 sequences are GTSNPN and SVGIG (reference sequence). This CDR3 has 15 residues. Trimming left V 8 bases short and J 7 bases short, with 26 bases between. CDR3 DNA: TGTGCCGCCAAGTTTTGGAGTATGATATCTGGGACCCAGTACTTC. Protein: CAAKFWSMISGTQYF.

The chain is built from TRBV5-4 and TRBJ2-3; D possibly uses TRBD1 or TRBD2 (6 bases each). CDR3 length equals 14 residues. V shed 9 bases and J shed 5 bases, with 19 bases lying between them. The germline V gene has CDR1 SGHNT and CDR2 YYREEE (reference sequence). The DNA for the CDR3 is TGTGCCATCGAGGTCCTAGAGGGGGGAGATACGCAGTATTTT. Translation gives CAIEVLEGGDTQYF. Full variable domain (rest looked up from reference TRBV5-4 and TRBJ2-3): ETGVTQSPTHLIKTRGQQVTLRCSSQSGHNTVSWYQQALGQGPQFIFQYYREEENGRGNFPPRFSGLQFPNYSSELNVNALELDDSALYLCAIEVLEGGDTQYFGPGTRLTVL.

The chain is built from TRBV28 and TRBJ2-4; 10 bases are shared with TRBD1. The CDR3 contains 14 residues. Germline V gene sequence: CDR1 MDHEN, CDR2 SYDVKM. J lost 8 bases, V lost 9 bases, and 10 bases had no gene match. The CDR3 sequence is CASNRDRGTDIQYF. In DNA form, the CDR3 reads TGTGCCAGTAACCGGGACAGGGGTACGGACATTCAGTACTTC.

The chain couples TRBV4-1 to TRBJ1-2; 9 bases are shared with TRBD1. V was clipped by 3 bases and J by 1 base; unmatched bases: 6. The CDR3 extends over 16 amino acids. Germline V gives CDR1 MGHRA, CDR2 YSYEKL. The CDR3 is CASSHQGQGNNYGYTF. The CDR3 nucleotides are TGCGCCAGCAGCCACCAGGGACAGGGAAATAACTATGGCTACACCTTC.

This chain links TRBV29-1 with TRBJ2-7; 8 bases agree with TRBD1. Germline assignment: CDR1 SQVTM and CDR2 ANQGSEA. V trimming: 6 bases; J trimming: 7 bases; junction bases outside the gene matches: 14. The CDR3 is 14 residues long. In DNA form, the CDR3 reads TGCAGCGTCCCCAAGGAATGGACAGGGCAAGAGCAGTACTTC. Amino acids: CSVPKEWTGQEQYF.

The chain's CDR3 is CAYRTGFDEKLFF. CDR3 in DNA: TGTGCCTACCGGACAGGCTTTGATGAAAAACTGTTTTTT. The V gene is TRBV30, the J gene TRBJ1-4; 7 nucleotides match TRBD1. This CDR3 contains 13 residues. Trimming removed 7 bases from V and 6 bases from J; junction bases left unmatched: 8. Looked up from germline, CDR1 is GTSNPN and CDR2 is SVGIG (reference sequence).